The 10 T cell receptor beta chains below were found in one sample sequenced in a study of patients and donors after allogeneic stem cell transplantation. TCRdb processed the RT-PCR reads anew with MiXCR; each CDR3 protein has one entry. The sample has approximately 12,000 distinct CDR3 sequences; about 23% are singletons. The specimen sequenced was blood, either unsorted or a sorted T cell fraction (not recorded which). These receptors all come from a human donor who was either an allogeneic HSCT recipient or a stem cell or donor lymphocyte infusion donor (not recorded which). It is not recorded whose cells these are; they may come from a transplant donor.

The genes are TRBV20-1 and TRBJ2-3; 10 bases fit TRBD2. In germline, CDR1 is DFQATT, CDR2 SNEGSKA (reference sequence). CDR3 length: 15 amino acids. J gave up 1 base and V 3 bases, and 4 bases lay outside the gene matches. The CDR3 DNA reads as TGCAGTGCTAGTGCTCTAGCGGGGGGCACAGATACGCAGTATTTT. It encodes CSASALAGGTDTQYF.

This clonotype has at least ten counts. J is TRBJ1-5 and V is TRBV3-1, with D possibly being TRBD1 (6 bases). Trimming shortened V by 4 bases and J by 4 bases, and 11 bases separated the two germline ends. CDR1 is LGHDT, CDR2 YNNKEL, per germline (reference sequence). This CDR3 has 14 amino acids. DNA for the CDR3: TGTGCCAGCAGCCCCCAGGGGCCGAATCAGCCCCAGCATTTT. Protein: CASSPQGPNQPQHF.

This clonotype is classed as medium-sized. CDR3 in DNA: TGTGCCACCAGAGAGTCCACCTCTGGAAACACCATATATTTT. This gives the protein CATRESTSGNTIYF. The chain employs TRBV10-3 and TRBJ1-3; D unresolved. Trimming stripped 10 bases from V and 0 bases from J, with 13 bases between. Germline values: CDR1 ENHRY, CDR2 SYGVKD. The length of the CDR3 is 14 residues.

For this clonotype: Germline is not matched at one junction end, which may reflect a read error. The chain recombines TRBV19 with TRBJ2-1; TRBD1 matches at 9 bases. Germline CDR1 LNHDA, CDR2 SQIVND (reference sequence). CDR3 length: 15 amino acids. The CDR3 here is CASSMTGQGLYEQFF. The CDR3 bases are TGTGCCAGCAGTATGACGGGACAGGGTCTCTATGAGCAGTTCTTC.

The CDR3 loop is CASSLTGGLSGNTIYF. As DNA, the CDR3 is TGTGCCAGCAGCTTGACAGGGGGTCTCTCTGGAAACACCATATATTTT. The chain uses TRBV12-3 or TRBV12-4 and TRBJ1-3; 9 nucleotides align to TRBD1. The V and J ends lost 6 bases and 0 bases, in that order; junction bases with no gene match: 6. The CDR3 totals 16 residues.

This clonotype has just a few counts. The chain couples TRBV7-9 to TRBJ1-2; TRBD1 agrees at 8 bases. The CDR3 extends over 16 amino acids. After removal of 0 bases from V and 7 bases from J, the junction contained 10 bases not matched to a gene. Germline assignment: CDR1 SEHNR and CDR2 FQNEAQ (reference sequence). In DNA, the CDR3 is TGTGCCAGCAGCTTAGCTTGGACAGGGACCGCGGCTGGCTACACCTTC. It encodes CASSLAWTGTAAGYTF.

The rearrangement uses TRBV15 and TRBJ2-5; D might be TRBD2 (6 bases). The CDR3 spans 15 residues. Trimming took off 0 bases at V and 1 base at J, with 9 bases between the two ends. Germline V lookup: CDR1 LNHNV, CDR2 YYDKDF (reference sequence). CDR3 sequence: CATSRDSGLQETQYF. The DNA of the CDR3 is TGTGCCACCAGCAGAGATAGCGGCCTCCAAGAGACCCAGTACTTC.

The sample holds a few counts of this clonotype. This chain uses TRBV15 with TRBJ2-7; a possible D gene is TRBD1 (6 bases). This CDR3 contains 15 residues. The V end lost 2 bases, the J end lost 4 bases, and 15 bases lay between the germline ends. Germline loops: CDR1 LNHNV, CDR2 YYDKDF (reference sequence). The chain's CDR3 is CATSRKTGTSYEQYF. CDR3 sequence (DNA): TGTGCCACCAGCAGAAAGACAGGCACTAGTTACGAGCAGTACTTC.

A few counts support this clonotype. V gene TRBV4-2 combines with J gene TRBJ2-7, with D perhaps TRBD1 (5 bases). Germline CDR1 and CDR2: LGHNA and YNFKEQ. The CDR3 is made up of 16 amino acids. Trimming shortened V by 0 bases and J by 6 bases, and 18 bases separated the two germline ends. CDR3 sequence reads: CASSQEWKQGRGEQYF. CDR3 DNA sequence: TGTGCCAGCAGCCAAGAGTGGAAGCAGGGTAGGGGCGAGCAGTACTTC.

This clonotype was counted only a few times. The chain uses TRBV7-2 and TRBJ1-6; 9 nucleotides line up with TRBD1. This CDR3 has 15 amino acids. V lost 6 bases and J lost 10; bases outside the gene matches: 10. CDR1 and CDR2 (germline): SGHTA, FQGNSA. CDR3 region: CASRPDRGPGSPLHF. CDR3 DNA: TGTGCCAGCAGACCGGACAGGGGACCGGGCTCACCCCTCCACTTT.